Each of the 12 T cell receptor beta chains below was sequenced from the same sample in a study of T cell repertoires in cytomegalovirus infection (dated by TCRdb to 2018 to 2020). Which antigens these TCRs recognize remains unknown. Data came from an Illumina HiSeq 1500. In TCRdb, the public reads were trimmed at Q25 with fastp and aligned with MiXCR, with productive beta chains retained. Each entry merges the rows of one CDR3 protein and shows their most common DNA and genes. For this sample there are some 900,000 distinct CDR3 sequences; approximately 29% appear just once. The ten largest clonotypes hold 9.5% to 15% of the sample. This specimen's treatment or condition label, interpreted: in vitro stimulation with specific CMV peptide epitopes to enrich CMV-specific T cells. The specimen comprised cultured CD8+ T cells from PBMCs, sampled from culture after CMV antigen stimulation. These receptors all stem from a human donor in good health (CMV status not recorded). Some clones in this sample may be carry-over from other donors' samples.

CDR3 in amino acids: CASSYGDALYEQYV. In DNA form, the CDR3 reads TGTGCCAGCAGTTACGGAGATGCTCTCTACGAGCAGTACGTC. The rearrangement uses TRBV6-2 or TRBV6-3 and TRBJ2-7; the D is unclear. The CDR3 length is 14 residues. V was trimmed by 2 bases and J by 3 bases, leaving 11 bases between them. Germline CDR1 is MNHEY and CDR2 is SVGEGT.

The V and J genes are TRBV7-9 and TRBJ2-5, with D possibly matching TRBD1 (5 bases). Germline CDR1 and CDR2: SEHNR and FQNEAQ (reference sequence). V was trimmed by 6 bases and J by 1 base, leaving 12 bases between them. The CDR3 is 14 amino acids. CDR3 sequence reads: CASRHDSPQETQYF. In nucleotides, the CDR3 is TGTGCCAGCAGGCACGACAGTCCCCAAGAGACCCAGTACTTC.

The CDR3 sequence: CASSYSMDRNTEAFF. CDR3 DNA: TGTGCCAGCAGTTACTCAATGGACAGGAACACTGAAGCTTTCTTT. The rearrangement joins TRBV6-6 to TRBJ1-1, with D perhaps matching TRBD1 (6 bases). The CDR3 extends over 15 amino acids. Germline V CDR1 and CDR2: MNHNY, SVGAGI (reference sequence). V lost 0 bases and J 1 base, leaving 9 bases between the germline ends.

This clonotype was observed a handful of times. The rearrangement joins TRBV6-5 to TRBJ2-2; 8 bases match TRBD2. Germline V gives CDR1 MNHEY, CDR2 SVGAGI. This CDR3 region has 17 residues. After removal of 3 bases from V and 3 bases from J, the junction contained 9 bases not matched to a gene. The CDR3 DNA sequence: TGTGCCAGCAGTTATACTTTCGGGGGGGGATACACCGGGGAGCTGTTTTTT. This codes for CASSYTFGGGYTGELFF.

Note on this clonotype: A junction boundary mismatches the germline segment, possibly from a read error. The chain recombines TRBV7-8 with TRBJ2-1; TRBD1 matches 10 bases. The CDR3 length is 15 residues. Germline CDR1 SGHVS, CDR2 FQNEAQ. The CDR3 loop reads CVSSLGGTGVDEQFF. DNA for the CDR3: TGTGTCAGCAGCTTAGGTGGGACAGGGGTCGATGAGCAGTTCTTC.

V and J are TRBV27 and TRBJ2-7; perhaps TRBD2 as D (5 bases). Germline V CDR1 and CDR2: MNHEY, SMNVEV (reference sequence). The CDR3 is 13 residues long. Deletions cut 7 bases from V and 0 bases from J, with 10 bases between. The CDR3 DNA is TGTGCCAGCATGGGTGGAGGCTCCTACGAGCAGTACTTC. Residues: CASMGGGSYEQYF.

This clonotype has a handful of counts. This chain connects TRBV19 to TRBJ2-1; D not resolved. Germline CDR1 reads LNHDA; CDR2 reads SQIVND (reference sequence). Trimming took 6 bases from V and 4 from J, leaving 7 bases between them. CDR3 length: 12 residues. For the CDR3, the DNA is TGTGCCAGTAGGACCAATTACAATGAGCAGTTCTTC. It is translated as CASRTNYNEQFF.

This clonotype was seen more than once but under ten times. The chain recombines TRBV27 with TRBJ2-3, with D uncertain. Looked up from germline, CDR1 is MNHEY and CDR2 is SMNVEV (reference sequence). Trimming removed 4 bases at V and 1 base at J, with 12 bases between. This CDR3 contains 15 residues. CDR3 in DNA: TGTGCCAGCAGTTCCGCCCTTGAGGGCACAGATACGCAGTATTTT. Amino acids: CASSSALEGTDTQYF.

The chain couples TRBV4-3 to TRBJ2-1, with TRBD2 matching 9 bases. Looked up from germline, CDR1 is LGHNA and CDR2 is YSLEER. This CDR3 is 18 amino acids long. The ends lost 1 base at V and 0 bases at J; junction bases unmatched: 7. The CDR3 DNA is TGCGCCAGCAGCCAAGGGCTAGCGGGACAGAGCTCCTACAATGAGCAGTTCTTC. It encodes CASSQGLAGQSSYNEQFF.

The chain recombines TRBV6-8 with TRBJ2-1; 9 bases fit TRBD2. This CDR3 comprises 18 residues. Looked up from germline, CDR1 is MNHGY and CDR2 is SAAAGT. V shed 0 bases and J 8 bases; nucleotides not matched to a gene: 14. CDR3 in DNA: TGTGCCAGCAGTTACTCGGACAATTTCGGCGGGGGGGCCCATGAGCAGTTCTTC. This sequence encodes CASSYSDNFGGGAHEQFF.

This clonotype is a singleton in its sample. This may arise from a read error, as a much more abundant clone is one base away. The chain recombines TRBV6-5 with TRBJ2-1; 12 bases are shared with TRBD2. Germline values: CDR1 MNHEY, CDR2 SVGAGI. V trimming: 5 bases; J trimming: 2 bases; junction bases outside the gene matches: 4. This CDR3 is built from 16 residues. In DNA, the CDR3 is TGTGCCAGCAGTCATGGACTAGCGGGGACCTACAATGAGCAGTTCTTC. Its protein product is CASSHGLAGTYNEQFF.

The chain joins TRBV10-3 to TRBJ2-7, with TRBD1 matching over 9 bases. Germline V gene sequence: CDR1 ENHRY, CDR2 SYGVKD. The J segment lost 6 bases and the V segment lost 5 bases, leaving 11 bases of the junction unmatched. This CDR3 is 15 amino acids long. CDR3 coding DNA: TGTGCCATCAGTCCTCGGGACAGGGAAAGTGGCGAGCAGTACTTC. Its translation is CAISPRDRESGEQYF.